The 8 T cell receptor beta chains below were found in one sample sequenced in a study of blood T cells in healthy people across ages. A J-beta primer mix and a sample-barcoded 5' primer were used in a second PCR of about 7 to 12 cycles. Each CDR3 protein is one row after TCRdb ran MiXCR on the 5' RACE reads. The sample shows 1,500,000 or so distinct CDR3 sequences, about 42% of them seen only once. Material for sequencing was blood. The receptors shown here come from a woman under 30 in good health.

V gene TRBV29-1 combines with J gene TRBJ2-3; D gene unclear. The V end was cut by 6 bases, the J end by 1 base, with 11 bases between. The CDR3 sequence is 13 residues long. Germline CDR1 reads SQVTM; CDR2 reads ANQGSEA. The CDR3 is CSVQSAGTDTQYF. The CDR3 DNA sequence: TGCAGCGTGCAGTCTGCAGGCACAGATACGCAGTATTTT.

In the case of this clonotype: One end of the junction is discordant with germline, which a read error may explain. The chain combines TRBV4-3 with TRBJ1-2; D ambiguous. The CDR3 runs to 15 residues. In germline, CDR1 is LGHNA, CDR2 YSLEER. The CDR3 DNA is TGCGCCAGCAGCCAAGCAGGTCCCAGCCCCTATGACTACACCTTC. This encodes CASSQAGPSPYDYTF.

The chain uses TRBV29-1 and TRBJ2-1, with TRBD2 matching 16 bases. In germline, CDR1 is SQVTM, CDR2 ANQGSEA. J was trimmed by 0 bases and V by 3 bases; bases with no gene match: 11. This CDR3 has 20 residues. The CDR3: CSVEGLAGGTRRGSYNEQFF. CDR3 in DNA: TGCAGCGTTGAGGGACTAGCGGGAGGGACCAGGAGGGGCTCCTACAATGAGCAGTTCTTC.

This sequence joins TRBV30 and TRBJ2-7; D uncertain. The CDR3 length is 13 residues. Germline V gene sequence: CDR1 GTSNPN, CDR2 SVGIG (reference sequence). V lost 1 base and J lost 3, with 10 bases in between. The CDR3 coding sequence is TGTGCCTGGAGTGGGGTACAATTCTACGAGCAGTACTTC. This translates into CAWSGVQFYEQYF.

This clonotype was recorded only once. One junction end does not reproduce the germline sequence, and a read error may be involved. The chain links TRBV14 to TRBJ2-1, with D uncertain. CDR3 size: 18 residues. Germline loops: CDR1 SGHDN, CDR2 FVKESK. This CDR3 reads CASSQIKTDTRRYNGQFF. The CDR3 coding sequence is TGTGCCAGCAGCCAAATTAAGACTGACACCAGGAGATACAATGGGCAGTTCTTC. Variable domain in full (rest from reference TRBV14 and TRBJ2-1): EAGVTQFPSHSVIEKGQTVTLRCDPISGHDNLYWYRRVMGKEIKFLLHFVKESKQDESGMPNNRFLAERTGGTYSTLKVQPAELEDSGVYFCASSQIKTDTRRYNGQFFGPGTRLTVL.

The chain is built from TRBV14 and TRBJ1-2, with D unclear. Germline V lookup: CDR1 SGHDN, CDR2 FVKESK. The V end lost 4 bases, the J end lost 8 bases, and 14 bases lay between the germline ends. The CDR3 runs 13 residues. The DNA of the CDR3 is TGTGCCAGCAGCCCGGGGTCCCAAGGAGGCTACACCTTC. This encodes CASSPGSQGGYTF.

This clonotype has a handful of counts. The CDR3: CASSFNAVGTDTQYF. Here the CDR3 DNA reads TGCGCCAGCAGCTTTAACGCGGTTGGCACAGATACGCAGTATTTT. This chain uses TRBV5-1 with TRBJ2-3; no firm D call. Trimming left V 2 bases short and J 1 base short, with 11 bases between. This CDR3 spans 15 amino acids. CDR1 and CDR2 (germline): SGHRS, YFSETQ.

This clonotype appeared a few times. The V call is TRBV29-1, the J call TRBJ2-1; D not certain. Germline values: CDR1 SQVTM, CDR2 ANQGSEA. CDR3 length: 15 residues. V shed 1 base and J shed 1 base, with 11 bases lying between them. CDR3 amino acids: CSVEGPPLSYNEQFF. CDR3 in DNA: TGCAGCGTTGAAGGACCCCCCTTGTCCTACAATGAGCAGTTCTTC.